Described below is a single TCR beta chain sequence and its context. The germline CDR1 and CDR2 sequences are SGHRS and YFSETQ. Trimming at V came to 3 bases and at J to 7 bases, leaving 5 bases not matched to a gene. The length of the CDR3 is 15 residues. The data stem from a study of OX40 agonist ivuxolimab in advanced cancers. Data came from immunoSEQ multiplex PCR; TCRdb stores just in-frame clones and leaves some out. Among roughly 100,000 clones, about nine tenths were seen once, and the ten largest hold about 1.5%. Here the sequenced sample was CD4+ or CD8+ T cells sorted from blood, taken in a trial of the OX40 agonist ivuxolimab. The chain carries TRBV5-1 and TRBJ1-4, with TRBD1 matching over 11 bases. The receptor's source is an adult with an advanced solid tumor such as melanoma, head and neck, liver or kidney cancer. The chain's CDR3 is CASSSGQGAGEKLFF. CDR3 in DNA: TGCGCCAGCAGCTCCGGACAGGGGGCGGGTGAAAAACTGTTTTTT.